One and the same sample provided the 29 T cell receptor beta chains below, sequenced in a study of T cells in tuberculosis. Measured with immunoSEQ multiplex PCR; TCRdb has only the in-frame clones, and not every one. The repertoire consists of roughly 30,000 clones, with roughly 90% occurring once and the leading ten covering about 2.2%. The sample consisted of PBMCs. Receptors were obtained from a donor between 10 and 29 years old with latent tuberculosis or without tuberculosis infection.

CDR3 DNA sequence: TGCGCCAGCAGCTTACTAGCGGGGGGGGAGACCCAGTACTTC. Translating gives CASSLLAGGETQYF. The chain couples TRBV5-1 to TRBJ2-5, with TRBD2 identical over 13 bases. Germline V CDR1 and CDR2: SGHRS, YFSETQ. V was clipped by 2 bases and J by 5 bases; unmatched bases: 0. This CDR3 spans 14 amino acids.

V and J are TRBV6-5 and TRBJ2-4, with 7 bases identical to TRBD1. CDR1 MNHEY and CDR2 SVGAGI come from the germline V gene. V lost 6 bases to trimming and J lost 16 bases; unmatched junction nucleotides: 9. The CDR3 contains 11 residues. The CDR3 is CASSSRDRVYF. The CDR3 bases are TGTGCCAGCAGCAGCAGGGACAGAGTCTACTTC.

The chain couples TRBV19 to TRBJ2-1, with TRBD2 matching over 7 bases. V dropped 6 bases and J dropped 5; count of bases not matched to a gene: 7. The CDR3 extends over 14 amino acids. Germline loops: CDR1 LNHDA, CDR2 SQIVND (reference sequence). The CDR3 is CASSLGGSHNEQFF. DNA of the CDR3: TGTGCCAGTAGCCTGGGGGGGTCACACAATGAGCAGTTCTTC.

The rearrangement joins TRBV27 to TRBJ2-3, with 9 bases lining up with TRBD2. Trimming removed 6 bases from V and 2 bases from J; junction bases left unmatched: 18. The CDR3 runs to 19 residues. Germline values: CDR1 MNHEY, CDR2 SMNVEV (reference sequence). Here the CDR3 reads CASSPYLVPTSGYTDTQYF. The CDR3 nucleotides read TGTGCCAGCAGCCCTTACCTCGTACCGACTAGCGGCTACACAGATACGCAGTATTTT.

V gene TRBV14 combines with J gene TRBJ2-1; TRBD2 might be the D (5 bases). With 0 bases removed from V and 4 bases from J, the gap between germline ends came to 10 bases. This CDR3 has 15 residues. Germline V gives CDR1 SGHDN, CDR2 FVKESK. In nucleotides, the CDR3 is TGTGCCAGCAGCCAAGATCAGCGGCATTACAATGAGCAGTTCTTC. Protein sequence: CASSQDQRHYNEQFF.

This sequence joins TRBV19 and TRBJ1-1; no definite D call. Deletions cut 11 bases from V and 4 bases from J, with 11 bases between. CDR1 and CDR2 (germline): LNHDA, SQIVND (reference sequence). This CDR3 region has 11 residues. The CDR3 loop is CAAREGTEAFF. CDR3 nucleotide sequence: TGTGCCGCGCGGGAGGGCACTGAAGCTTTCTTT.

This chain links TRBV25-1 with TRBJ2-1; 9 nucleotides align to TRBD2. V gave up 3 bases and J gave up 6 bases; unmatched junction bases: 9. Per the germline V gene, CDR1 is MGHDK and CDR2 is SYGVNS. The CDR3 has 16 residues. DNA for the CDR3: TGTGCCAGCAGTGAGATAGCGGGAGAGGGGTCCAATGAGCAGTTCTTC. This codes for CASSEIAGEGSNEQFF.

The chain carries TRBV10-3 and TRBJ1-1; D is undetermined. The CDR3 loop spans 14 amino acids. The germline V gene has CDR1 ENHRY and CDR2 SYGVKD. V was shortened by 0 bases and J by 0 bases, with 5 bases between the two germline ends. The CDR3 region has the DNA TGTGCCATCAGTGAGTCGCTAGTGAACACTGAAGCTTTCTTT. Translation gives CAISESLVNTEAFF.

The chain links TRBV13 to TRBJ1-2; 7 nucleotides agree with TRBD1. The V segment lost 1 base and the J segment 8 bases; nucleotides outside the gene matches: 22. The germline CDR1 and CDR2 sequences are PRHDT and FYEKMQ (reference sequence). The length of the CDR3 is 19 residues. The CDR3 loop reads CASSLAGALQGTHYVGYTF. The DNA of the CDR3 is TGTGCCAGCAGCTTAGCGGGGGCCTTACAGGGGACCCACTATGTAGGCTACACCTTC. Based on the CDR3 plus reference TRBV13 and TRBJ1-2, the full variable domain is AAGVIQSPRHLIKEKRETATLKCYPIPRHDTVYWYQQGPGQDPQFLISFYEKMQSDKGSIPDRFSAQQFSDYHSELNMSSLELGDSALYFCASSLAGALQGTHYVGYTFGSGTRLTVV.

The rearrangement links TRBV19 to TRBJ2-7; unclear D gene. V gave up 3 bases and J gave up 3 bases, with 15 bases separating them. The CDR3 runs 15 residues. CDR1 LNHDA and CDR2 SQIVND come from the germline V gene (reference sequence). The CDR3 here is CASSILHGVNYEQYF. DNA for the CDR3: TGTGCCAGTAGTATTCTCCACGGAGTGAACTACGAGCAGTACTTC.

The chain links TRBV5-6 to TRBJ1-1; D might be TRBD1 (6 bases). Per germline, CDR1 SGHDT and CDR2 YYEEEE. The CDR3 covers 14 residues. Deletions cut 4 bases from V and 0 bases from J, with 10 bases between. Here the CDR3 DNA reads TGTGCCAGCAGCCTCGACAGGCTGAACACTGAAGCTTTCTTT. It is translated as CASSLDRLNTEAFF.

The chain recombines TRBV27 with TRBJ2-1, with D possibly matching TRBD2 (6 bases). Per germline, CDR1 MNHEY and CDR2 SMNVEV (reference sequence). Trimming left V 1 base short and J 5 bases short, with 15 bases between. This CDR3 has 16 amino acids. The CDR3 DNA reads TGTGCCAGCAGTTTATTTACGGCGCGGGATGACAATGAGCAGTTCTTC. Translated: CASSLFTARDDNEQFF.

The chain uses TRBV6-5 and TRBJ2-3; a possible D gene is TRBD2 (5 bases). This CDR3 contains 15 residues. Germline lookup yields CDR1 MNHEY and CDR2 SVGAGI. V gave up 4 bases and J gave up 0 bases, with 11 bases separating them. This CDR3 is CASSSKAGSTDTQYF. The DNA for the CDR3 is TGTGCCAGCAGTTCCAAGGCGGGTAGCACAGATACGCAGTATTTT.

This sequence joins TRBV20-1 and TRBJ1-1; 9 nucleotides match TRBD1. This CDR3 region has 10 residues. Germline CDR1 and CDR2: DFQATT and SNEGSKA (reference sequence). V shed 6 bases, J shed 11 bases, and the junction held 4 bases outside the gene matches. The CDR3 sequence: CSARTGDAFF. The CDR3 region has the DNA TGCAGTGCAAGGACAGGGGACGCTTTCTTT.

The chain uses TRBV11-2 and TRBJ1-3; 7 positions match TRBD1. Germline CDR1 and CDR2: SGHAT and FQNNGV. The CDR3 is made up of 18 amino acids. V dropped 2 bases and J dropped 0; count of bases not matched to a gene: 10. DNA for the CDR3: TGTGCCAGCAGCTTAAGGGCGACAGGGAGAGGCTCTGGAAACACCATATATTTT. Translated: CASSLRATGRGSGNTIYF.

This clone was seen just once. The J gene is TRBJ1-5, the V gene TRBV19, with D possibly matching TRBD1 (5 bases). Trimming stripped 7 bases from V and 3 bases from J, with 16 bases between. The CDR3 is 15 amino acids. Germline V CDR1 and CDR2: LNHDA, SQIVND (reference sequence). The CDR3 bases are TGTGCCAGTACCCTAGGGGCGTATCACAATCAGCCCCAGCATTTT. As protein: CASTLGAYHNQPQHF.

CDR3: CASTQGAYEQYF. CDR3 sequence (DNA): TGTGCCAGCACCCAAGGGGCCTACGAGCAGTACTTC. The chain links TRBV28 to TRBJ2-7; D is perhaps TRBD1 (5 bases). The V gene's germline CDR1 is MDHEN and CDR2 SYDVKM. The V end was cut by 7 bases, the J end by 2 bases, with 9 bases between. This CDR3 is 12 amino acids long.

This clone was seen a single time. The CDR3 nucleotides read TGTGCCAGCAGCCGCCGCCCGGGACTAGCGGTTCTTGGCACAGATACGCAGTATTTT. This codes for CASSRRPGLAVLGTDTQYF. The chain employs TRBV5-6 and TRBJ2-3; 11 bases align to TRBD2. V gave up 4 bases and J gave up 1 base; unmatched junction bases: 14. CDR1 SGHDT and CDR2 YYEEEE come from the germline V gene. The CDR3 has 19 amino acids.

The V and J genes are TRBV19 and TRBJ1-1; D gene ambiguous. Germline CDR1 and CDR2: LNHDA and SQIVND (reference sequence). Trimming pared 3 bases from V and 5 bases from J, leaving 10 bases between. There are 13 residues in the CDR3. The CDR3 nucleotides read TGTGCCAGTAGTATGGGCCAGCCAACTGAAGCTTTCTTT. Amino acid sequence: CASSMGQPTEAFF.

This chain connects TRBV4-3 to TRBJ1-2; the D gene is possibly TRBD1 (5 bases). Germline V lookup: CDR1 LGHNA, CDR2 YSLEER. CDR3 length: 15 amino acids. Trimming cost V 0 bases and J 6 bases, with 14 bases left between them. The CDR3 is CASSQDTGGWDGYTF. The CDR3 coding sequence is TGCGCCAGCAGCCAAGATACGGGGGGGTGGGATGGCTACACCTTC.

For the CDR3, the DNA is TGTGCCAGCAGCGAAACCCCCCGTTCGGACACCGGGGAGCTGTTTTTT. This sequence encodes CASSETPRSDTGELFF. The chain combines TRBV9 with TRBJ2-2; no firm D call. V shed 3 bases and J shed 3 bases, with 15 bases lying between them. CDR3 length equals 16 residues. CDR1 is SGDLS and CDR2 is YYNGEE in the germline V gene.

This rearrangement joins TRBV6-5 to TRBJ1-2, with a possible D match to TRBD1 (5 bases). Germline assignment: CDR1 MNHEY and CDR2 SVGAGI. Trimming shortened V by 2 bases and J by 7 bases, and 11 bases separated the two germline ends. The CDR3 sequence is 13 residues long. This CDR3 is CASSYSRQGGYTF. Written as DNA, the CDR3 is TGTGCCAGCAGTTACAGTAGGCAGGGTGGCTACACCTTC.

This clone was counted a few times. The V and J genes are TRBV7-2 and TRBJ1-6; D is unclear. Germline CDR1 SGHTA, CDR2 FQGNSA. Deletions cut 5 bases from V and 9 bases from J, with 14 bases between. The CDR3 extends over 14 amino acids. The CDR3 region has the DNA TGTGCCAGCAGCCCGGGGTCCCAGAGTTCACCCCTCCACTTT. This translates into CASSPGSQSSPLHF.

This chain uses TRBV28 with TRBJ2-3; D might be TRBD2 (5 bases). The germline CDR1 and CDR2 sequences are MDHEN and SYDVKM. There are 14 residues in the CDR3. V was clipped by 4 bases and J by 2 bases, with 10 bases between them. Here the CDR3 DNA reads TGTGCCAGCAGTTCCAGCGGATCCACAGATACGCAGTATTTT. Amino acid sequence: CASSSSGSTDTQYF. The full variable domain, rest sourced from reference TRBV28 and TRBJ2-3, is DVKVTQSSRYLVKRTGEKVFLECVQDMDHENMFWYRQDPGLGLRLIYFSYDVKMKEKGDIPEGYSVSREKKERFSLILESASTNQTSMYLCASSSSGSTDTQYFGPGTRLTVL.

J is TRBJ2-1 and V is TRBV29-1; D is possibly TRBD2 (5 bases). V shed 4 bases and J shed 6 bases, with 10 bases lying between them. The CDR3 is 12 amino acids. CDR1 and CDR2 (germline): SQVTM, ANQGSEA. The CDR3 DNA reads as TGCAGCGTTGGACCTAGCTTCAATGAGCAGTTCTTC. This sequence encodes CSVGPSFNEQFF.

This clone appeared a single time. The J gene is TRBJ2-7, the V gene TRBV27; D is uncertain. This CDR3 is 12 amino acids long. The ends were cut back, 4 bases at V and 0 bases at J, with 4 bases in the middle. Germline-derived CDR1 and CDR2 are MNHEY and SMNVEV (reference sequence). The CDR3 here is CASSSGSYEQYF. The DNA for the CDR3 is TGTGCCAGCAGTTCGGGCTCCTACGAGCAGTACTTC.

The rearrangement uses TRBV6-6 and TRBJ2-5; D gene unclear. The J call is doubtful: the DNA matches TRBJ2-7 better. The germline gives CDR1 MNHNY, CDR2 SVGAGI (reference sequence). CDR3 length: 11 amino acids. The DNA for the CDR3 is TGTGCCAGCAGTTCCTCCACCGAGCAGTACTTC. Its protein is CASSSSTEQYF.

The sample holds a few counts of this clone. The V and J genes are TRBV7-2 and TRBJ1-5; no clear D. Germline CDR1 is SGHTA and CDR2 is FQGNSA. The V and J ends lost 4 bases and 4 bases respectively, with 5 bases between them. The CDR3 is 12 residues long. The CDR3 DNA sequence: TGTGCCAGCAGCTCCCCAAATCAGCCCCAGCATTTT. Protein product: CASSSPNQPQHF.

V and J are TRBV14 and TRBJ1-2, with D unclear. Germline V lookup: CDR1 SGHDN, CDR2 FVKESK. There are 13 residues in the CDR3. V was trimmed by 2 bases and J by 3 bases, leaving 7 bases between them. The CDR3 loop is CASSQRGYYGYTF. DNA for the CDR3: TGTGCCAGCAGCCAAAGAGGTTACTATGGCTACACCTTC.